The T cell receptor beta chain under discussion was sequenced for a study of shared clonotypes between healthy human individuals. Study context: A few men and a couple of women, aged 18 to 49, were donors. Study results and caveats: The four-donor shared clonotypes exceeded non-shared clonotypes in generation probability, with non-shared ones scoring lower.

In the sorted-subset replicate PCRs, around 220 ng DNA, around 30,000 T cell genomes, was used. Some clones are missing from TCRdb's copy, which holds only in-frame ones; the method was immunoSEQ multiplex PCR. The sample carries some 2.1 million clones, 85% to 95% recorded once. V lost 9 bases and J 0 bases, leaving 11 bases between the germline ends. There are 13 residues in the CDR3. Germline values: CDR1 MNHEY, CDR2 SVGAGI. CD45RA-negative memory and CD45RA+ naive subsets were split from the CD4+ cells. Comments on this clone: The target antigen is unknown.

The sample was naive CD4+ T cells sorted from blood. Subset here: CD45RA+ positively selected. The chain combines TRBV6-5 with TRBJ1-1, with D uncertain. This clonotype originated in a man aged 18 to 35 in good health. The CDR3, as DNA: TGTGCCAGTTTTAACTTTATGAACACTGAAGCTTTCTTT. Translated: CASFNFMNTEAFF.